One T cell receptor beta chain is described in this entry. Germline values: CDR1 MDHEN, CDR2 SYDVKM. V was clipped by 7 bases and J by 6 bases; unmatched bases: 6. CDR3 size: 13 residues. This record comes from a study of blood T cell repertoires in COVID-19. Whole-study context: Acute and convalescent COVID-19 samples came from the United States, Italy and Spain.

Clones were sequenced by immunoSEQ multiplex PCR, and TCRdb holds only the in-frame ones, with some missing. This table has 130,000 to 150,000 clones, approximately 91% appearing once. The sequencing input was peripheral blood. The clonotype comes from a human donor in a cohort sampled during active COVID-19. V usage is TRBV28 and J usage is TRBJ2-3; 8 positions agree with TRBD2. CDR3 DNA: TGTGCCAGCATAGTAGCGGGGACGGATACGCAGTATTTT. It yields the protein CASIVAGTDTQYF.